Included here is one T cell receptor beta chain sequence, with context. Antigen unknown. At one end the junction does not follow the germline gene, possibly because of a read error. Each CDR3 protein gets one entry after TCRdb re-called the reads with MiXCR. The table includes some 920,000 distinct CDR3 sequences, more than 25% detected once. The sample comes from a study of T cell repertoires in cytomegalovirus infection. This CDR3 is 15 amino acids long. Germline loops: CDR1 LNHDA, CDR2 SQIVND (reference sequence). Broader study findings: Cumulated frequencies of public TCR beta families served to identify carriers of CMV plus the relevant HLA.

This clonotype was obtained from a human donor in good health (CMV status not recorded). Some clones in this sample may be carry-over from other donors' samples. The sequences come from cultured CD8+ T cells from PBMCs, collected from culture after CMV antigen stimulation. The gene calls are TRBV19 and TRBJ2-2; 10 nucleotides agree with TRBD1. The CDR3 DNA sequence: TGTGCCAGTAGTTGGGGGACAGGGGACACCGGGGAGCTGGTTTTT. It encodes CASSWGTGDTGELVF.